These T cell receptor beta chains were read from a single sample in a study of blood T cells in healthy people across ages. From the 5' RACE reads, TCRdb called clonotypes with MiXCR, one entry per CDR3 protein. Of approximately 780,000 distinct CDR3 sequences in the sample, 20% to 30% are singletons; the top ten hold around 2.9%. The same specimen was also included in a second study, on T cells of mothers and their children.

The sequencing input was blood. These receptors came from a boy aged 5 to 17 in good health. Both conserved end residues are part of each CDR3. The order of the fields is D gene, V gene, clone size, J gene, CDR3 DNA, CDR3 protein. A D gene is named only where the DNA matches it firmly. Not all rows give a size; the values are once, few, many and, for expanded clones, a class.

>.|TRBV21-1|few|TRBJ2-7
TGTGCCAGCAGCAAAAACGACTGGGGACAGGGTGTCCGCTACGAGCAGTACTTC
CASSKNDWGQGVRYEQYF
>TRBD1|TRBV5-1|.|TRBJ1-1
TGCGCCAGCAGCTTGGGGCCCAAAACAGGGGCTGAAGCTTTCTTT
CASSLGPKTGAEAFF
>.|TRBV12-3/TRBV12-4|once|TRBJ1-4
TGTGCCAGCACCCTGGGGGGTATCACAACTAATGAAAAACTGTTTTTT
CASTLGGITTNEKLFF
>.|TRBV7-9|.|TRBJ2-4
TGTGCCAGCAGCTTCTACCGACACCAGGGGTCCAAAAACATTCAGTACTTC
CASSFYRHQGSKNIQYF
>.|TRBV7-9|.|TRBJ1-4
TGTGCCAGCAGCTCAGGACGGCGAACTAATGAAAAACTGTTTTTT
CASSSGRRTNEKLFF
>.|TRBV6-5|.|TRBJ2-1
TGTGCCAGCAGGGGCCTGGCTATTAATGAGCAGTTCTTC
CASRGLAINEQFF
>TRBD1|TRBV12-3/TRBV12-4|.|TRBJ1-1
TGTGCCAGCAGTCCCCTAGGGACAGGGGGCGTTCGGACTGAAGCTTTCTTT
CASSPLGTGGVRTEAFF
>.|TRBV2|.|TRBJ1-1
TGTGCCAGCAGAGCGGGGGGGAGCGCTGAAGCTTTCTTT
CASRAGGSAEAFF
>.|TRBV5-1|.|TRBJ2-2
TGCGCCAGCAGCATATCAGGGGGGGGAAACACCGGGGAGCTGTTTTTT
CASSISGGGNTGELFF
>TRBD1|TRBV7-9|.|TRBJ2-7
TGTGCCAGCAGCTTCCGGGACAGGGCCAACGAGCAGTACTTC
CASSFRDRANEQYF
>.|TRBV29-1|few|TRBJ2-3
TGCAGCGTTCGATCGGGAGCCTCGACAGATACGCAGTATTTT
CSVRSGASTDTQYF
>TRBD2|TRBV20-1|.|TRBJ2-1
TGCAGTGCTAGAGGCCAAGCGGGGGCCTACAATGAGCAGTTCTTC
CSARGQAGAYNEQFF
>.|TRBV20-1|few|TRBJ2-5
TGCAGTGCTTCGGAACACCACTCACTTGGGGAAGAGACCCAGTACTTC
CSASEHHSLGEETQYF
>.|TRBV12-3/TRBV12-4|few|TRBJ2-3
TGTGCCAGCAGTTTGATAGGGCCCCCAACAGATACGCAGTATTTT
CASSLIGPPTDTQYF
>.|TRBV12-3/TRBV12-4|.|TRBJ2-2
TGTGCCAGCACCCGGGTACAGAGCACCGGGGAGCTGTTTTTT
CASTRVQSTGELFF
>TRBD1|TRBV3-1|.|TRBJ2-5
TGTGCCAGCAGGTCAATGCCGGGCCAGGGGGAGCAGTACTTC
CASRSMPGQGEQYF
>TRBD2|TRBV29-1|few|TRBJ2-4
TGCAGCGTGAGGGACTACCGAGGCAAAAACATTCAGTACTTC
CSVRDYRGKNIQYF
>.|TRBV28|.|TRBJ2-7
TGTGCCAGCAGTTCCGGGACCGGAAAGTACTTC
CASSSGTGKYF
>.|TRBV12-3/TRBV12-4|.|TRBJ1-1
TGTGCCAGCACCCCAGGGTCCCTGAACACTGAAGCTTTCTTT
CASTPGSLNTEAFF
>.|TRBV4-2|.|TRBJ2-1
TGTGCCAGCAGCTCCCCCCCGGGCAATGAGCAGTTCTTC
CASSSPPGNEQFF
>.|TRBV21-1|.|TRBJ2-5
TGTGCCAGCAGCAAAGTGGATCTAGGGGTTTACCCTAGACTCCAAGAGACCCAGTACTTC
CASSKVDLGVYPRLQETQYF
>TRBD1|TRBV12-3/TRBV12-4|few|TRBJ1-5
TGTGCCAGCCAGACAGGGGGCAATCAGCCCCAGCATTTT
CASQTGGNQPQHF
>.|TRBV28|once|TRBJ2-1
TGTGCCAGAAGTTTTGACAGCTCCTACAATGAGCAGTTCTTC
CARSFDSSYNEQFF
>.|TRBV5-1|.|TRBJ1-5
TGCGCCAGCAGCTTGGGACAGCCGGGCAATCAGCCCCAGCATTTT
CASSLGQPGNQPQHF
>.|TRBV2|.|TRBJ2-3
TGTGCCAGCAGTGATGATAACATGGGTACGCAGTATTTT
CASSDDNMGTQYF
>.|TRBV18|.|TRBJ2-3
TGTGCCAGCTCTGAGAACTTTAGAACAGATACGCAGTATTTT
CASSENFRTDTQYF
>.|TRBV11-3|.|TRBJ2-1
TGTGCCAGCAGCTTGACCGGGATCTCCAATGAGCAGTTCTTC
CASSLTGISNEQFF
>TRBD2|TRBV5-1|.|TRBJ2-1
TGCGCCAGCAGCCCGGAAGGGACTAGCGGGGGAAATGAGCAGTTCTTC
CASSPEGTSGGNEQFF
>.|TRBV28|.|TRBJ1-4
TGTGCCAGCAGGACCGGGACGGCGCATGAAAAACTGTTTTTT
CASRTGTAHEKLFF
>.|TRBV12-3/TRBV12-4|.|TRBJ2-1
TGTGCCAGCAGTTTAGCCAGGTCCCTCAATGAGCAGTTCTTC
CASSLARSLNEQFF
>.|TRBV20-1|.|TRBJ2-7
TGCAGTGCTACTCCTCAGGACACCCCCTACGAGCAGTACTTC
CSATPQDTPYEQYF
>.|TRBV5-1|few|TRBJ1-2
TGCGCCAGCAGCAAAGGAGGGGCGGATGGCTACACCTTC
CASSKGGADGYTF
>TRBD1|TRBV6-2/TRBV6-3|few|TRBJ2-5
TGTGCCAGCAGTTTCCCGGGACAGGGTGATGAGACCCAGTACTTC
CASSFPGQGDETQYF
>.|TRBV15|.|TRBJ1-4
TGTGCCACCAGCAGAGATCTGAGTAATGAAAAACTGTTTTTT
CATSRDLSNEKLFF
>TRBD1|TRBV10-3|.|TRBJ2-5
TGTGCCATCAGCGACAGGGGAATTGAGACCCAGTACTTC
CAISDRGIETQYF
>.|TRBV6-5|few|TRBJ1-4
TGTGCCAGCAGAAGGACTGGGCTTGGGGAAAAACTGTTTTTT
CASRRTGLGEKLFF
>.|TRBV13|few|TRBJ2-3
TGTGCCAGCAGCTTAGGCTCCGGAGACAGCCGCACAGATACGCAGTATTTT
CASSLGSGDSRTDTQYF
>TRBD1|TRBV7-9|.|TRBJ2-1
TGTGCCAGCAGCAGCGGACAGGGCTGGGACAATGAGCAGTTCTTC
CASSSGQGWDNEQFF
>.|TRBV28|.|TRBJ1-4
TGTGCCAGCAGTTCTTCATGGGGGACGGGTGAAAAACTGTTTTTT
CASSSSWGTGEKLFF
>TRBD2|TRBV4-1|.|TRBJ2-7
TGCGCCAGCAGCCAAGAAGCTAGCGGGGACTCTTACGAGCAGTACTTC
CASSQEASGDSYEQYF
>.|TRBV6-5|.|TRBJ1-6
TGTGCCAGCAGTCCCGACAGGCGTAATTCACCCCTCCACTTT
CASSPDRRNSPLHF